Below are 22 T cell receptor beta chains sequenced from a single sample in a study of shared clonotypes between healthy human individuals. Naive CD8 isolation took CD45RO-negative cells positively selected for CCR7 and excluded terminally differentiated effector memory CD45RA+ cells. Profiling relied on immunoSEQ multiplex PCR, and the TCRdb table lists in-frame clones only, not all of them. The table records about 2.1 million clones, approximately 94% of them present only once. The sequencing sample was made of naive CD8+ T cells from PBMCs. The receptors stem from a man aged 18 to 30 in good health. Some clones in this sample may be carry-over from other donors' samples.

This rearrangement joins TRBV5-1 to TRBJ2-3; D is possibly TRBD1 or TRBD2 (6 bases each). Trimming removed 1 base from V and 4 bases from J, with 10 bases in between. The CDR3 has 14 amino acids. CDR1 and CDR2 (germline): SGHRS, YFSETQ. CDR3 amino acids: CASSLFGGADTQYF. Written as DNA, the CDR3 is TGCGCCAGCAGCTTGTTCGGGGGCGCAGATACGCAGTATTTT.

The V gene is TRBV28, the J gene TRBJ2-3, with D perhaps matching TRBD2 (6 bases). The CDR3 totals 15 residues. Germline V gene lookup returns CDR1 MDHEN and CDR2 SYDVKM. Trimming cost V 1 base and J 0 bases, with 8 bases left between them. CDR3 amino acids: CASSLSSDSTDTQYF. CDR3 bases: TGTGCCAGCAGTTTATCTAGCGATAGCACAGATACGCAGTATTTT.

The V and J genes are TRBV6-5 and TRBJ2-7; the D is unclear. CDR1 MNHEY and CDR2 SVGAGI come from the germline V gene. V lost 8 bases to trimming and J lost 7 bases, with 12 bases between them. This CDR3 has 11 amino acids. For the CDR3, the DNA is TGTGCCAGCGGCAACGAGGAGGAGCAGTACTTC. Translating gives CASGNEEEQYF.

This chain joins TRBV27 and TRBJ2-6, with D unclear. The CDR3 consists of 16 residues. With 5 bases removed from V and 0 bases from J, the gap between germline ends came to 11 bases. Per the germline V gene, CDR1 is MNHEY and CDR2 is SMNVEV (reference sequence). The chain's CDR3 is CASSALGNSGANVLTF. The CDR3 nucleotides read TGTGCCAGCAGTGCCTTGGGGAACTCTGGGGCCAACGTCCTGACTTTC.

The chain links TRBV28 to TRBJ2-1; perhaps TRBD2 as D (6 bases). CDR1 and CDR2 (germline): MDHEN, SYDVKM. Deletions cut 6 bases from V and 0 bases from J, with 9 bases between. This CDR3 is 14 amino acids long. This CDR3 is CASRVADSYNEQFF. The CDR3 coding sequence is TGTGCCAGCAGGGTAGCGGACTCCTACAATGAGCAGTTCTTC.

The chain recombines TRBV28 with TRBJ2-7; D possibly corresponds to TRBD1 (6 bases). CDR1 is MDHEN and CDR2 is SYDVKM in the germline V gene. The CDR3 sequence is 13 residues long. Trimming shortened V by 7 bases and J by 1 base, and 11 bases separated the two germline ends. CDR3 loop: CASMHRESYEQYF. In nucleotides, the CDR3 is TGTGCCAGCATGCACAGGGAGTCCTACGAGCAGTACTTC.

The J gene is TRBJ2-1, the V gene TRBV11-2; D tentatively reads TRBD1 or TRBD2 (6 bases each). Germline CDR1 is SGHAT and CDR2 is FQNNGV. V lost 7 bases and J lost 7, with 14 bases in between. This CDR3 is built from 13 residues. CDR3 amino acids: CASTQGGQNEQFF. The CDR3 coding sequence is TGTGCCAGCACCCAAGGGGGGCAGAATGAGCAGTTCTTC.

The chain's CDR3 is CASSIPGGKTEAFF. CDR3 coding DNA: TGTGCCAGTAGTATCCCAGGGGGCAAGACTGAAGCTTTCTTT. The rearrangement joins TRBV19 to TRBJ1-1, with TRBD1 matching 8 bases. The CDR3 consists of 14 residues. The germline CDR1 and CDR2 sequences are LNHDA and SQIVND (reference sequence). V gave up 3 bases and J gave up 5 bases; unmatched junction bases: 5.

This chain uses TRBV7-8 with TRBJ1-4; 9 bases align to TRBD1. CDR3 length: 15 amino acids. V lost 7 bases, J lost 8 bases, and 11 bases stayed unmatched. The germline V gene encodes CDR1 SGHVS and CDR2 FQNEAQ. The CDR3 here is CASTPTGGVLEKLFF. In DNA, the CDR3 is TGTGCCAGCACCCCTACAGGGGGCGTCTTAGAAAAACTGTTTTTT.

The chain couples TRBV28 to TRBJ2-1; 10 bases match TRBD2. V lost 1 base, J lost 3 bases, and 9 bases stayed unmatched. CDR1 is MDHEN, CDR2 SYDVKM, per germline. The CDR3 runs to 18 residues. CDR3 region: CASSLFPGLAEIYNEQFF. CDR3 sequence (DNA): TGTGCCAGCAGTTTATTCCCTGGACTAGCGGAAATCTACAATGAGCAGTTCTTC.

This clone was seen more than once but under ten times. V and J are TRBV19 and TRBJ2-1, with D uncertain. Trimming shortened V by 5 bases and J by 8 bases, and 10 bases separated the two germline ends. This CDR3 spans 12 amino acids. Germline assignment: CDR1 LNHDA and CDR2 SQIVND (reference sequence). The CDR3 reads CASSAFIDEQFF. The CDR3 DNA follows: TGTGCCAGTAGTGCCTTCATCGATGAGCAGTTCTTC.

This chain connects TRBV28 to TRBJ2-7; the D is unclear. The CDR3 totals 15 residues. Germline-derived CDR1 and CDR2 are MDHEN and SYDVKM. Trimming removed 11 bases at V and 0 bases at J, with 20 bases between. CDR3 in DNA: TGTGCCTCCCATGGTGGCGAGCAAAGCTCCTACGAGCAGTACTTC. Its translation: CASHGGEQSSYEQYF.

The CDR3 DNA is TGCGCCAGCAGCTTGGCGATTGTAGGGCAGAACTATGGCTACACCTTC. Its translation: CASSLAIVGQNYGYTF. J is TRBJ1-2 and V is TRBV5-1, with unresolved D. Germline V lookup: CDR1 SGHRS, CDR2 YFSETQ. This CDR3 region has 16 residues. Trimming removed 0 bases from V and 2 bases from J, with 14 bases in between.

This sequence joins TRBV21-1 and TRBJ1-2. TRBV21-1 is designated a pseudogene. CDR3 length equals 15 residues. CDR3 amino acids: CASSKQRGGLCGYTF. The CDR3 DNA follows: TGTGCCAGCAGCAAACAGAGAGGGGGGCTTTGTGGCTACACCTTC.

Notes on this clone: Other DNA sequences in the sample encode the same CDR3. V usage is TRBV18 and J usage is TRBJ2-7; no definite D call. CDR1 and CDR2 from the germline V gene are KGHSH and LQKENI. The CDR3 is made up of 13 amino acids. Trimming took off 2 bases at V and 4 bases at J, with 9 bases between the two ends. The CDR3 protein is CASSPGRRYEQYF. DNA of the CDR3: TGTGCCAGCTCACCAGGAAGAAGGTACGAGCAGTACTTC.

This chain joins TRBV9 and TRBJ2-2, with 9 bases aligning to TRBD2. Germline V gives CDR1 SGDLS, CDR2 YYNGEE. Trimming removed 1 base from V and 1 base from J; junction bases left unmatched: 2. This CDR3 has 16 residues. The CDR3 sequence is CASSVLAGMNTGELFF. CDR3 bases: TGTGCCAGCAGCGTACTAGCGGGGATGAACACCGGGGAGCTGTTTTTT.

The chain joins TRBV27 to TRBJ1-3; D gene unclear. Germline V gene data show CDR1 as MNHEY and CDR2 as SMNVEV (reference sequence). V was shortened by 0 bases and J by 5 bases, with 8 bases between the two germline ends. The CDR3 length is 14 residues. The CDR3 protein is CASSLSGRRNTIYF. The CDR3 bases are TGTGCCAGCAGTTTATCGGGCCGAAGAAACACCATATATTTT.

This chain links TRBV28 with TRBJ2-5, with no clear D. Germline values: CDR1 MDHEN, CDR2 SYDVKM. The CDR3 contains 13 residues. V was clipped by 7 bases and J by 2 bases, with 11 bases between them. The CDR3 protein is CASTAQNQETQYF. CDR3 DNA sequence: TGTGCCAGCACCGCCCAGAATCAAGAGACCCAGTACTTC.

The chain uses TRBV7-9 and TRBJ2-7, with D perhaps matching TRBD2 (6 bases). V was cut by 6 bases and J by 7 bases, with 16 bases left in between. Germline V lookup: CDR1 SEHNR, CDR2 FQNEAQ (reference sequence). CDR3 size: 13 residues. The CDR3 sequence is CASRGGASDEQYF. CDR3 nucleotide sequence: TGTGCCAGCAGGGGGGGTGCCAGCGATGAGCAGTACTTC.

The V and J genes are TRBV29-1 and TRBJ2-1; 8 bases map to TRBD2. V lost 6 bases to trimming and J lost 2 bases; unmatched junction nucleotides: 9. Germline CDR1 SQVTM, CDR2 ANQGSEA. The length of the CDR3 is 15 residues. CDR3 coding DNA: TGCAGCGTCAACGGGAGGGCCCTGACCTACAATGAGCAGTTCTTC. It codes for CSVNGRALTYNEQFF.

The J gene is TRBJ2-2, the V gene TRBV7-7, with 11 positions matching TRBD1. The CDR3 spans 18 residues. The ends lost 6 bases at V and 7 bases at J; junction bases unmatched: 16. CDR1 is SSHAT and CDR2 is FNYEAQ in the germline V gene (reference sequence). The CDR3 loop is CASSPLHGTGGPGGELFF. For the CDR3, the DNA is TGTGCCAGCAGTCCTCTTCATGGGACAGGGGGTCCAGGCGGGGAGCTGTTTTTT.

The chain joins TRBV4-1 to TRBJ2-7; D could derive from TRBD1 or TRBD2 (5 bases each). V was shortened by 2 bases and J by 0 bases, with 23 bases between the two germline ends. In germline, CDR1 is MGHRA, CDR2 YSYEKL. This CDR3 spans 19 amino acids. Written as DNA, the CDR3 is TGCGCCAGCAGCCAACGCCACGGGGCCTCCTCCTACCACTCCTACGAGCAGTACTTC. Protein sequence: CASSQRHGASSYHSYEQYF.